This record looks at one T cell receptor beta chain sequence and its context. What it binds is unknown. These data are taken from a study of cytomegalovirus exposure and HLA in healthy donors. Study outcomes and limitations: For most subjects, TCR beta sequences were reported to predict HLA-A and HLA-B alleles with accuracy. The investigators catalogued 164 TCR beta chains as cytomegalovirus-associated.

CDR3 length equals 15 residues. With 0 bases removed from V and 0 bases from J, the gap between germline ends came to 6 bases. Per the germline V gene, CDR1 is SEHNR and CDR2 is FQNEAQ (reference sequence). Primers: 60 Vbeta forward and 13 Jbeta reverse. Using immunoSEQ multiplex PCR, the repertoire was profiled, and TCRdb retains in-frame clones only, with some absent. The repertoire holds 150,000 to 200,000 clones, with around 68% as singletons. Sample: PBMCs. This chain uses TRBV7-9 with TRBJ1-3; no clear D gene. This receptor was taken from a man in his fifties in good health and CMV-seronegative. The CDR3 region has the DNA TGTGCCAGCAGCTTAGCCGCCAGCTCTGGAAACACCATATATTTT. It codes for CASSLAASSGNTIYF.